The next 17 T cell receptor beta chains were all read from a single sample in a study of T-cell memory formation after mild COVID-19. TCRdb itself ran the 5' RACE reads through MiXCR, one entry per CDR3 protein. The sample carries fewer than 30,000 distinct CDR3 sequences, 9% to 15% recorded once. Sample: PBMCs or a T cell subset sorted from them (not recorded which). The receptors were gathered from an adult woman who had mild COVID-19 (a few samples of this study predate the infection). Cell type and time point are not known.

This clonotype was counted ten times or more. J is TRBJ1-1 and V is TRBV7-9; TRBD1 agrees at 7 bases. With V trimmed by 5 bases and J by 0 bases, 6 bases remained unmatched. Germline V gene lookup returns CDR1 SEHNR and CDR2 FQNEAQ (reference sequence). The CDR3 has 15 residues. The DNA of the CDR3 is TGTGCCAGCAGCCAGGGGGTGTATATGAACACTGAAGCTTTCTTT. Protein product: CASSQGVYMNTEAFF.

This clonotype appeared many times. The CDR3 nucleotides are TGTGCCAGCAGCTCCGCCCCAGGTCACTACGAGCAGTACTTC. This codes for CASSSAPGHYEQYF. The gene calls are TRBV7-9 and TRBJ2-7; no definite D call. V gave up 4 bases and J gave up 3 bases, with 13 bases separating them. The germline V gene encodes CDR1 SEHNR and CDR2 FQNEAQ (reference sequence). The CDR3 loop spans 14 amino acids.

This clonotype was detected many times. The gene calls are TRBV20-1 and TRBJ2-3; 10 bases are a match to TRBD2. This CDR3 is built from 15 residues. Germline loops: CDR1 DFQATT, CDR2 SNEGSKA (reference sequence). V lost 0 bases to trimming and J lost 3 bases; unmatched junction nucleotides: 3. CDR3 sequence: CSARDLLAGTDTQYF. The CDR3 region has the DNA TGCAGTGCTAGAGATCTACTAGCGGGGACAGATACGCAGTATTTT.

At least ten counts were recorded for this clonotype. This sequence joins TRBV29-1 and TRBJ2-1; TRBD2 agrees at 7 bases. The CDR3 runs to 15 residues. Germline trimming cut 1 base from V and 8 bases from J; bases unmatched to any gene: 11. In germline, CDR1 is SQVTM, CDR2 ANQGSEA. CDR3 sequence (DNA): TGCAGCGTTGAAGGGACTAGTATATCTCGCGATGAGCAGTTCTTC. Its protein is CSVEGTSISRDEQFF.

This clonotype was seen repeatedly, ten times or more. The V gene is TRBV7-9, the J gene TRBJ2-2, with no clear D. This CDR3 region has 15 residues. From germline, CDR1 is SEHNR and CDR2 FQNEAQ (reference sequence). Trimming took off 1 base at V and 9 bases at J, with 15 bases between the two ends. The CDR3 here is CASSLDPTVPRELFF. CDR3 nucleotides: TGTGCCAGCAGCTTAGATCCCACGGTCCCAAGGGAGCTGTTTTTT.

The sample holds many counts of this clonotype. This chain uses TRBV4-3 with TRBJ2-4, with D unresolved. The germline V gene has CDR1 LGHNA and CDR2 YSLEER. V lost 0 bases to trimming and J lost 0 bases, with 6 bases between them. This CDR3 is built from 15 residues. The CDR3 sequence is CASSQDGLAKNIQYF. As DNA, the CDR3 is TGCGCCAGCAGCCAAGACGGGCTAGCCAAAAACATTCAGTACTTC.

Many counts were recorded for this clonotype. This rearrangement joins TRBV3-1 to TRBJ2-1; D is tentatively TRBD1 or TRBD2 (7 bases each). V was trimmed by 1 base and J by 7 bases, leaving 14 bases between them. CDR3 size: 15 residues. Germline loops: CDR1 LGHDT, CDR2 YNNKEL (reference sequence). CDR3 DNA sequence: TGTGCCAGCAGCCAAGTCAGGGGGAGGGATAATGAGCAGTTCTTC. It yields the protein CASSQVRGRDNEQFF.

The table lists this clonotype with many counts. CDR3 in amino acids: CSARYLEEVRETQYF. CDR3 nucleotide sequence: TGCAGTGCTAGGTACTTGGAGGAGGTCAGGGAGACCCAGTACTTC. The genes are TRBV20-1 and TRBJ2-5; a weak D match, TRBD2 (5 bases). CDR1 DFQATT and CDR2 SNEGSKA come from the germline V gene (reference sequence). V lost 3 bases, J lost 5 bases, and 19 bases lay in between. This CDR3 is 15 amino acids long.

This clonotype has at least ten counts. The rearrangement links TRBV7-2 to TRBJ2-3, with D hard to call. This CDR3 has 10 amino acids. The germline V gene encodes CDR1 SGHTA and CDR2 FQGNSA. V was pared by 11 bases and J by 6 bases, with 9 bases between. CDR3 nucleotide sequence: TGTGCCGGTGGGGTCGATACGCAGTATTTT. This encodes CAGGVDTQYF.

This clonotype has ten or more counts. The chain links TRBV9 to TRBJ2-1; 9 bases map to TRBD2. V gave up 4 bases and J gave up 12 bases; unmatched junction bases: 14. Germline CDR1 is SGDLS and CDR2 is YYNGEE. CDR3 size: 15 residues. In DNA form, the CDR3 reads TGTGCCAGCAGCAAAGACGCGGGGGGGCGGATCGGGCAGTTCTTC. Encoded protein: CASSKDAGGRIGQFF.

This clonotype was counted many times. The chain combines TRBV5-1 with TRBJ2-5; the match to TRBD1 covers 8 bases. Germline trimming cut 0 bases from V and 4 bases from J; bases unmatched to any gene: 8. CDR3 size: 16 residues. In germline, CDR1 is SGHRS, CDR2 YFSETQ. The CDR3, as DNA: TGCGCCAGCAGCTTGGGGGACAGAGGACAGGGAGAGACCCAGTACTTC. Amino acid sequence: CASSLGDRGQGETQYF.

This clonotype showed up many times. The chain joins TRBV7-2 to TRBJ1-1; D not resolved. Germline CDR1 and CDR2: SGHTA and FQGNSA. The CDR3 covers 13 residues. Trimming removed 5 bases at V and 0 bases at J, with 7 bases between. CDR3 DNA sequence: TGTGCCAGCAGCCCGTACTTGAACACTGAAGCTTTCTTT. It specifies CASSPYLNTEAFF.

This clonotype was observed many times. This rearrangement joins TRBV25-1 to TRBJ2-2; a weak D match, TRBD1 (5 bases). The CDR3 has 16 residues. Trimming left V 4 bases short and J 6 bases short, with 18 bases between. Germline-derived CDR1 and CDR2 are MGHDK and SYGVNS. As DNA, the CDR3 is TGTGCCAGCAGTGCAGGGCCCGACGTTTGGTCCGGGGAGCTGTTTTTT. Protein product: CASSAGPDVWSGELFF.

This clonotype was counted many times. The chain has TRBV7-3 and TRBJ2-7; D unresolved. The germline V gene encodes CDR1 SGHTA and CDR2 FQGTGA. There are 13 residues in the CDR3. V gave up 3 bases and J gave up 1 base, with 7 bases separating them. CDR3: CASSFGFSYEQYF. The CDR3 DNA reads TGTGCCAGCAGCTTTGGGTTTTCCTACGAGCAGTACTTC. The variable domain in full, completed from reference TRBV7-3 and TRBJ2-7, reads GAGVSQTPSNKVTEKGKYVELRCDPISGHTALYWYRQSLGQGPEFLIYFQGTGAADDSGLPNDRFFAVRPEGSVSTLKIQRTERGDSAVYLCASSFGFSYEQYFGPGTRLTVT.

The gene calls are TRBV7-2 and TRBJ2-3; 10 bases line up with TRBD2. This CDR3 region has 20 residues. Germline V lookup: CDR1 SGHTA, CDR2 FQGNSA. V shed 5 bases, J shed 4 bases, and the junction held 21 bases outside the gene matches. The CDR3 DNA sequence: TGTGCCAGCAGCCCCAGGAGGACAGATAATATAGCGGGGGGATCAGATACGCAGTATTTT. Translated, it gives CASSPRRTDNIAGGSDTQYF.

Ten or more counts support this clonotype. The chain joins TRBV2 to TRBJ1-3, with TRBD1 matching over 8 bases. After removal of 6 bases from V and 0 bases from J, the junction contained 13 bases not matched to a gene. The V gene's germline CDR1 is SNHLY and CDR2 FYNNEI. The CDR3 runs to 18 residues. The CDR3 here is CASSGQGLSFSSGNTIYF. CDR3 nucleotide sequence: TGTGCCAGCAGCGGACAGGGATTGAGCTTCAGCTCTGGAAACACCATATATTTT.

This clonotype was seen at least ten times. CDR3 coding DNA: TGTGCCAGCAGTCTTCGAGGACTAGCGGGAGGCAATGAGCAGTTCTTC. Residues: CASSLRGLAGGNEQFF. V and J are TRBV6-5 and TRBJ2-1; 14 bases align to TRBD2. V lost 5 bases, J lost 6 bases, and 6 bases stayed unmatched. This CDR3 is 16 amino acids long. In germline, CDR1 is MNHEY, CDR2 SVGAGI.